This TCR beta chain was recovered during a study of T cells after yellow fever vaccination (dated by TCRdb to about 2019). About the investigation overall: Libraries from fractions with low cell numbers were prepared with the SMART-Seq v4 Ultra Low Input RNA kit. To follow T-cell clones before and after primary and booster YFV17D yellow fever vaccination, bulk TCR alpha and beta repertoires were sequenced over time. Two healthy male donors made up the cohort, one aged 18 to 29 years and the other aged 30 to 39 years. Blood was drawn at multiple timepoints before and after primary and secondary immunization, with bulk PBMC replicates and cell subsets isolated. Points the paper makes about the study in general: Computational filtering was required because FACS-sorted repertoires could contain abundant contaminating clonotypes from the bulk population. Compared with the primary T-cell response, the secondary T-cell response was weaker but faster, peaking on day 5 rather than day 15. Most clones expanded after primary vaccination were re-detected after the booster (96% of CD4 and 80% to 90% of CD8), suggesting broad memory maintenance. Only a couple of donors were included in the study, so the extent to which the findings can be generalized is limited. A small share of clonotypes occurred in both CD4 and CD8 compartments, likely arising from convergent recombination.

To note about this clonotype: Its target antigen remains unknown. It has no much larger one-base neighbor in the sample; base qualities were not kept.

TCR cDNA was synthesized by 5'RACE template switching, which introduced a universal primer site and unique molecular identifiers. Priming for cDNA synthesis came from both the TCR alpha and TCR beta constant segments. Libraries were amplified in two PCR steps, with sample barcodes and sequencing adapters added in the second step. Sequencing of libraries was performed on Illumina HiSeq 2500 (2x100 bp) or NovaSeq (2x150 bp). The published analysis was carried out like this. MIGEC handled demultiplexing of reads and collapsing into UMI consensus sequences, while MiXCR performed V(D)J alignment. Using edgeR on replicate PBMC samples, clonotypes were called vaccine-responding if FDR was below 0.01 and the log2 fold change was above 5 up to day 15. Each bulk clonotype received a CD4 or CD8 identity based on whether the sequenced CD4 or CD8 repertoire contained that clonotype at higher abundance. TCRdb cleaned the public reads at Q25 with fastp, built clones with MiXCR and kept in-frame beta chains. Entries are consolidated by CDR3 protein sequence, retaining the most common genes and DNA. The V and J calls here are based on TCRdb, not the publication. For this sample there are a few hundred thousand distinct CDR3 sequences; 8.1% appear just once. Of the sample, approximately 18% is held by the ten largest clones.

Per the publication, the treatment or condition label means: live attenuated yellow fever vaccine strain. Two biological replicates of bulk PBMCs were collected at each blood-draw timepoint. A standard Ficoll-Paque protocol was used to isolate PBMCs from peripheral blood. RNA was extracted with TriZol from bulk PBMCs, CD4 and CD8 fractions, and dextramer-positive and dextramer-negative fractions. CDR1 and CDR2 are read off the germline V gene as MNHEY and SVGEGT. Trimming costs V 0 bases and J 7 bases, and their ends lie 13 bases apart. The CDR3, cysteine through phenylalanine, is 14 amino acids long. Kept here is only the CDR3 DNA, which spans 42 bases and is read in frame from base 1.

Sequences were derived from PBMCs, sampled roughly 45 days after the first yellow fever vaccination. The chain is encoded by TRBV6-2 or TRBV6-3 joined to TRBJ2-7; D gene: possibly TRBD1, on 6 matching bases. The source is a man younger than 30 who received the YFV17D yellow fever vaccine. The CDR3 region has the sequence CASSYSSGTLEQYF. The nucleotide sequence is TGTGCCAGCAGTTACTCCTCCGGGACATTAGAGCAGTACTTC.